This is a list of T cell receptor beta chains from one sample in a study of shared clonotypes between healthy human individuals. Here immunoSEQ multiplex PCR was the method, and the copy in TCRdb shows in-frame clones only, minus some. The sample includes around 2,000,000 clones, 90% to 95% of them seen just once. Sequencing used naive CD4+ T cells sorted from blood. The receptor source for this set is a man aged 18 to 35 in good health. Each CDR3 is given with its conserved first and last residue.

v_gene: TRBV7-6
CDR3aa: CASSRGQGNTEAFF

v_gene: TRBV7-2
CDR3aa: CASSLFQETGELFF

v_gene: TRBV30
CDR3aa: CAWTLSNTEAFF

v_gene: TRBV6-1
CDR3aa: CASSTGQGGNYGYTF

v_gene: TRBV7-2
CDR3aa: CASSPGRGGGNTIYF

v_gene: TRBV4-2
CDR3aa: CASSQDWTHLETQYF

v_gene: TRBV19
CDR3aa: CASSTDIADYGYTF

v_gene: TRBV10-2
CDR3aa: CASSGQFTGELFF

v_gene: TRBV5-4
CDR3aa: CASSFGGTNTEAFF

v_gene: TRBV6-6
CDR3aa: CASKIGRGISGYTF

v_gene: TRBV5-4
CDR3aa: CASSPGARDTQYF

v_gene: TRBV7-9
CDR3aa: CASLTQSPTGELFF

v_gene: TRBV30
CDR3aa: CAWSPRDEQFF

v_gene: TRBV5-4
CDR3aa: CASSPDTNQPQHF

v_gene: TRBV27
CDR3aa: CASSLSLAGTGNSPLHF

v_gene: TRBV28
CDR3aa: CASSLGTRPYEQYF

v_gene: TRBV30
CDR3aa: CAWGQGTDSSPLHF

v_gene: TRBV28
CDR3aa: CASSPRDRGYEKLFF

v_gene: TRBV6-6
CDR3aa: CASSSPGQGYEQYF

v_gene: TRBV5-1
CDR3aa: CASTLTDTYEQYF

v_gene: TRBV7-2
CDR3aa: CASSYTGLAKLFF

v_gene: TRBV6-5
CDR3aa: CASSYSTSDSPLHF

v_gene: TRBV29-1
CDR3aa: CSVEDGDWGYNEQFF

v_gene: TRBV6-1
CDR3aa: CASRASYEQYF

v_gene: TRBV28
CDR3aa: CASSPWGSGADTQYF

v_gene: TRBV11-3
CDR3aa: CASAKQGSDTGELFF

v_gene: TRBV7-8
CDR3aa: CASSLIGKRLRTEQYF

v_gene: TRBV28
CDR3aa: CASRRFKGNTGELFF

v_gene: TRBV5-4
CDR3aa: CASSPRDF

v_gene: TRBV27
CDR3aa: CASSFFIGQELPSEQFF

v_gene: TRBV4-1
CDR3aa: CASSPQGSQETQYF

v_gene: TRBV6-1
CDR3aa: CASSGVATYEQYF

v_gene: TRBV10-1
CDR3aa: CASSDSGAGTGELFF

v_gene: TRBV4-1
CDR3aa: CASSPSTGPGNTIYF

v_gene: TRBV2
CDR3aa: CASSDPSVAGELFF

v_gene: TRBV5-6
CDR3aa: CASSFGLAEGNEQFF

v_gene: TRBV5-1
CDR3aa: CASSLEGQQETQYF

v_gene: TRBV30
CDR3aa: CAWSRGNYEQYF

v_gene: TRBV11-2
CDR3aa: CASSLDRTGDGEKLFF

v_gene: TRBV5-1
CDR3aa: CASSDNRESAAGANVLTF

v_gene: TRBV4-1
CDR3aa: CASSRQLAGETTYEQYF

v_gene: TRBV1
CDR3aa: CGGKNIQYF

v_gene: TRBV28
CDR3aa: CASRLRWDLLNSPLHF

v_gene: TRBV5-1
CDR3aa: CASSLDGGPASYNEQFF

v_gene: TRBV4-3
CDR3aa: CASSQEGANEQFF